This T cell receptor beta chain was sequenced for a study of neurological immune-mediated disorders. At the level of the study: The multiple sclerosis group of approximately 35 included some 30 relapsing-remitting and 3 secondary progressive patients.

5'RACE generated cDNA with 10-nucleotide random UMIs. TCRdb re-called the 5' RACE reads with MiXCR, one entry per CDR3 protein. The sample shows roughly 47,000 distinct CDR3 sequences, 3.5% to 5.5% of them seen only once. Germline CDR1 is SGHRS and CDR2 is YFSETQ. V lost 0 bases and J 10 bases, leaving 11 bases between the germline ends. The CDR3 runs to 13 residues. Study observations and caveats: Neither clinical nor MRI features were associated with the multiple sclerosis repertoire cluster.

This clonotype showed up many times. Its antigen is as yet unknown. The sequence was obtained from a woman aged 60-75 years with multiple sclerosis. The rearrangement links TRBV5-1 to TRBJ2-1; D remains unclear. The sequenced sample consisted of PBMCs. This chain's CDR3 is CASSLVLMGEQFF. The CDR3 DNA reads as TGCGCCAGCAGCTTGGTGCTGATGGGGGAGCAGTTCTTC.